What follows is one TCR beta chain and its context. This sample was included in a study of blood T cell repertoires in COVID-19. TCRdb's copy holds only in-frame clones and misses some; the assay was immunoSEQ multiplex PCR. The sample shows fewer than 400,000 clones, more than 85% of them seen only once. Participants' reported clinical history set cohort assignment. Cohort 3 donors were reported recovered after two negative PCRs, clearance, or symptom resolution. Germline CDR1 and CDR2: MGHRA and YSYEKL. The CDR3 consists of 16 residues. Unmatched junction bases numbered 5, after V lost 1 base and J lost 5 bases.

This chain connects TRBV4-1 to TRBJ2-5; 12 bases are shared with TRBD1. This TCR came from a woman in her twenties or thirties who had recovered from COVID-19. The sequencing sample was made of PBMCs or T cells enriched from blood (not recorded which). Written as DNA, the CDR3 is TGCGCCAGCAGCCAAGGGGACAGGGGGCTTGGGGAGACCCAGTACTTC. Residues: CASSQGDRGLGETQYF.